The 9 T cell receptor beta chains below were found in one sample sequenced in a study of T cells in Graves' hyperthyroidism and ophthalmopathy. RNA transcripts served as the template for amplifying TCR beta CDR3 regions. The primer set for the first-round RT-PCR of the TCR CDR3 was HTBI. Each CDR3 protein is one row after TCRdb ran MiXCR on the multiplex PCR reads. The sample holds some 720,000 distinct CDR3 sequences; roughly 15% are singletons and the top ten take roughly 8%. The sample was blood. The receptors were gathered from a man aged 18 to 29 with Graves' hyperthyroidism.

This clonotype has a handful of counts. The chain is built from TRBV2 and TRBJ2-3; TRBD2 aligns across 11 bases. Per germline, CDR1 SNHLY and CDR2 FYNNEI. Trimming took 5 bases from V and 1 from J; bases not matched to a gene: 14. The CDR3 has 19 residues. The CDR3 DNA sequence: TGTGCCAGCAGTCCTTGGGGTAGCGGGAGGGAGGAGGGCACAGATACGCAGTATTTT. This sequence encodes CASSPWGSGREEGTDTQYF.

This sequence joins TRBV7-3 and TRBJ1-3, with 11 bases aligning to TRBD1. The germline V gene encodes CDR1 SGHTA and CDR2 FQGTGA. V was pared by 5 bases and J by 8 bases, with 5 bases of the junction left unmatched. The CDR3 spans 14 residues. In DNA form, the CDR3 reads TGTGCCAGCAGCCAAGGGACAGGGGGGGACACCATATATTTT. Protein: CASSQGTGGDTIYF. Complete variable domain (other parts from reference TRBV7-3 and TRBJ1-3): GAGVSQTPSNKVTEKGKYVELRCDPISGHTALYWYRQSLGQGPEFLIYFQGTGAADDSGLPNDRFFAVRPEGSVSTLKIQRTERGDSAVYLCASSQGTGGDTIYFGEGSWLTVV.

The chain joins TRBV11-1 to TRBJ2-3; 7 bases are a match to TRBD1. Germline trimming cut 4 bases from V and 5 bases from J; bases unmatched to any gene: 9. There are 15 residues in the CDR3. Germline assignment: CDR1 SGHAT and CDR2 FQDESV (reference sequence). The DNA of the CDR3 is TGTGCCAGCAGCTCTGGACAGGCCTCCGGAGATACGCAGTATTTT. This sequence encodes CASSSGQASGDTQYF.

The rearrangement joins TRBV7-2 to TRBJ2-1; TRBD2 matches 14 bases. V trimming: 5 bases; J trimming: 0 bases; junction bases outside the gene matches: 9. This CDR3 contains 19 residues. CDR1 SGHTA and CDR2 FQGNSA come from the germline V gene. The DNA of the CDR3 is TGTGCCAGCAGCCCAGGACTAGCGGGAGGACGAAGCTCCTACAATGAGCAGTTCTTC. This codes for CASSPGLAGGRSSYNEQFF.

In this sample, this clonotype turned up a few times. CDR3 sequence: CASSYSRGLISYNEQFF. CDR3 in DNA: TGTGCCAGCAGTTACTCGAGGGGACTCATCTCCTACAATGAGCAGTTCTTC. The chain has TRBV6-5 and TRBJ2-1; TRBD2 might be the D (6 bases). Trimming left V 0 bases short and J 0 bases short, with 12 bases between. The CDR3 contains 17 residues. The germline CDR1 and CDR2 sequences are MNHEY and SVGAGI.

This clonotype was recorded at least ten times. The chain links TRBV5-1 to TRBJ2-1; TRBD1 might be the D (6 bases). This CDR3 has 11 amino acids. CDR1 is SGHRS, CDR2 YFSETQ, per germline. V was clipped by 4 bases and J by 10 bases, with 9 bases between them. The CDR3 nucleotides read TGCGCCAGCAGCGGGGGCAGCGAGCAGTTCTTC. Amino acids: CASSGGSEQFF.

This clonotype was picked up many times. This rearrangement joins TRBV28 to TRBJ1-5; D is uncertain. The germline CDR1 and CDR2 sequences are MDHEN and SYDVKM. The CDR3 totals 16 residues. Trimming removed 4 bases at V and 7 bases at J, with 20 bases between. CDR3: CASSSISRITGQPQHF. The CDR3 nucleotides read TGTGCCAGCAGTTCCATCAGCAGAATTACGGGGCAGCCCCAGCATTTT.

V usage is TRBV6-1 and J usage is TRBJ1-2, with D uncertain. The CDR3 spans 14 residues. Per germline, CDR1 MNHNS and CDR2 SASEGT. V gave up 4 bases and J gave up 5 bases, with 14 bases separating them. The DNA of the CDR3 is TGTGCCAGCAGTGGTTTCGGCAGTACTTATGGCTACACCTTC. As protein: CASSGFGSTYGYTF.

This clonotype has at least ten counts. The DNA of the CDR3 is TGTGCCAGCAGCCAATGGGGCCGGGAACCCTCTGGGGCCAACGTCCTGACTTTC. This translates into CASSQWGREPSGANVLTF. This chain links TRBV7-9 with TRBJ2-6, with D perhaps assigned TRBD1 or TRBD2 (5 bases each). The CDR3 covers 18 residues. The germline V gene has CDR1 SEHNR and CDR2 FQNEAQ (reference sequence). V lost 5 bases and J lost 0, with 17 bases in between.